The 18 T cell receptor beta chains below all came from one sample that was sequenced in a study of blood T cell repertoires in COVID-19. The repertoire was sequenced with immunoSEQ multiplex PCR; TCRdb's copy has only in-frame clones and lacks some. Here the sample spans 78,000 or so clones, 87% being singletons. The sequenced sample was peripheral blood. The receptors come from a woman aged 45-65 years with acute or convalescent COVID-19.

The rearrangement joins TRBV6-5 to TRBJ2-5; 7 nucleotides align to TRBD2. Per germline, CDR1 MNHEY and CDR2 SVGAGI. V shed 7 bases, J shed 7 bases, and the junction held 12 bases outside the gene matches. The CDR3 spans 14 residues. The CDR3 spells CASTGGETTVTQYF. For the CDR3, the DNA is TGTGCCAGCACGGGAGGTGAGACGACGGTGACCCAGTACTTC.

This clone appeared once. J is TRBJ2-7 and V is TRBV3-1 (or the pseudogene TRBV3-2); D uncertain. Germline lookup yields CDR1 LGHDT and CDR2 YNNKEL (reference sequence). The CDR3 sequence is 15 residues long. V lost 6 bases and J 1 base, leaving 16 bases between the germline ends. The CDR3 reads CASSPQLGASYEQYF. The CDR3, as DNA: TGTGCCAGCAGTCCACAGCTCGGCGCGTCCTACGAGCAGTACTTC.

The rearrangement uses TRBV9 and TRBJ1-2; D gene unclear. The length of the CDR3 is 13 residues. CDR1 and CDR2 from the germline V gene are SGDLS and YYNGEE. V was shortened by 2 bases and J by 1 base, with 6 bases between the two germline ends. CDR3 sequence: CASSVGSNYGYTF. In DNA form, the CDR3 reads TGTGCCAGCAGCGTTGGGAGTAACTATGGCTACACCTTC.

V gene TRBV5-6 combines with J gene TRBJ2-7, with D possibly matching TRBD2 (5 bases). V was pared by 4 bases and J by 0 bases, with 5 bases between. Germline-derived CDR1 and CDR2 are SGHDT and YYEEEE. This CDR3 has 12 amino acids. The CDR3 sequence: CASSGSSYEQYF. Written as DNA, the CDR3 is TGTGCCAGCAGCGGGAGCTCCTACGAGCAGTACTTC.

The V call is TRBV9, the J call TRBJ2-2; the match to TRBD2 covers 9 bases. This CDR3 has 13 residues. The J segment lost 6 bases and the V segment lost 10 bases, leaving 7 bases of the junction unmatched. Germline values: CDR1 SGDLS, CDR2 YYNGEE. CDR3 coding DNA: TGTGCCCCCAGCGGCGGGGGGGCCGGGGAGCTGTTTTTT. Protein product: CAPSGGGAGELFF.

This chain uses TRBV9 with TRBJ1-6; 8 nucleotides agree with TRBD1. This CDR3 region has 15 residues. J lost 7 bases, V lost 3 bases, and 6 bases had no gene match. CDR1 SGDLS and CDR2 YYNGEE come from the germline V gene. As DNA, the CDR3 is TGTGCCAGCAGCGAGGGAGACAGGGGAAATTCACCCCTCCACTTT. Its protein product is CASSEGDRGNSPLHF.

The chain combines TRBV9 with TRBJ2-7; TRBD2 matches at 10 bases. This CDR3 is built from 15 residues. V was pared by 1 base and J by 5 bases, with 6 bases of the junction left unmatched. Germline CDR1 reads SGDLS; CDR2 reads YYNGEE. The chain's CDR3 is CASSVSLAGLDEQYF. CDR3 bases: TGTGCCAGCAGCGTATCACTAGCGGGGTTGGACGAGCAGTACTTC.

The CDR3: CAWSVEWKQGYTF. The DNA for the CDR3 is TGTGCCTGGAGTGTGGAGTGGAAACAAGGCTACACCTTC. The chain recombines TRBV30 with TRBJ1-2, with no clear D. V lost 0 bases, J lost 8 bases, and 13 bases lay in between. Germline V lookup: CDR1 GTSNPN, CDR2 SVGIG (reference sequence). The CDR3 is 13 residues long.

The chain links TRBV6-5 to TRBJ1-2; 8 positions match TRBD1. V was pared by 6 bases and J by 4 bases, with 4 bases of the junction left unmatched. The CDR3 is 13 amino acids. The germline gives CDR1 MNHEY, CDR2 SVGAGI. CDR3 in amino acids: CASRPTGGYGYTF. In DNA form, the CDR3 reads TGTGCCAGCAGACCAACAGGGGGCTATGGCTACACCTTC.

The V call is TRBV5-8, the J call TRBJ2-2; D perhaps matches TRBD2 (6 bases). From germline, CDR1 is SGHTS and CDR2 YDEGEE. This CDR3 has 17 residues. Trimming took off 4 bases at V and 5 bases at J, with 21 bases between the two ends. DNA of the CDR3: TGTGCCAGCAGCCCCGGCGGGGTCGGAACAAGAACCGGGGAGCTGTTTTTT. Amino acids: CASSPGGVGTRTGELFF.

The CDR3 DNA reads TGTGCCAGTAGTATAATTGGACTCAACTCACCCCTCCACTTT. Translating it yields CASSIIGLNSPLHF. The chain recombines TRBV19 with TRBJ1-6, with D uncertain. V lost 2 bases and J lost 10, with 12 bases in between. The CDR3 runs 14 residues. Germline V CDR1 and CDR2: LNHDA, SQIVND (reference sequence).

The rearrangement joins TRBV5-1 to TRBJ2-2; 8 nucleotides line up with TRBD2. The germline V gene encodes CDR1 SGHRS and CDR2 YFSETQ. This CDR3 has 16 amino acids. V gave up 1 base and J gave up 6 bases; unmatched junction bases: 8. Written as DNA, the CDR3 is TGCGCCAGCAGCTTGCGTTTGCGGGAGGACGCCGGGGAGCTGTTTTTT. It translates to CASSLRLREDAGELFF.

The chain employs TRBV14 and TRBJ2-1, with D possibly matching TRBD2 (6 bases). Germline V gene sequence: CDR1 SGHDN, CDR2 FVKESK. The CDR3 extends over 15 amino acids. V shed 6 bases and J shed 1 base, with 13 bases lying between them. CDR3 region: CASRSAGRSYNEQFF. The CDR3 DNA follows: TGTGCCAGCAGGTCCGCGGGGAGGTCCTACAATGAGCAGTTCTTC.

The chain joins TRBV6-5 to TRBJ1-5; D gene uncertain. Germline V gene data show CDR1 as MNHEY and CDR2 as SVGAGI. This CDR3 spans 12 amino acids. V was shortened by 5 bases and J by 5 bases, with 7 bases between the two germline ends. CDR3 DNA sequence: TGTGCCAGCAGTCGTCCAGATCAGCCCCAGCATTTT. Translation gives CASSRPDQPQHF.

J is TRBJ2-5 and V is TRBV18, with D perhaps TRBD1 (6 bases). The germline CDR1 and CDR2 sequences are KGHSH and LQKENI. The ends were cut back, 0 bases at V and 6 bases at J, with 14 bases in the middle. The CDR3 is 15 amino acids. The CDR3 loop reads CASSPPNLQGQTQYF. DNA of the CDR3: TGTGCCAGCTCACCACCGAACCTACAGGGTCAGACCCAGTACTTC.

The chain carries TRBV27 and TRBJ1-1; 8 nucleotides line up with TRBD1. The CDR3 is made up of 14 amino acids. Germline values: CDR1 MNHEY, CDR2 SMNVEV (reference sequence). J lost 6 bases, V lost 4 bases, and 7 bases had no gene match. CDR3: CASSSDRVGSEAFF. In nucleotides, the CDR3 is TGTGCCAGCAGTTCGGACAGGGTTGGCTCTGAAGCTTTCTTT.

The chain links TRBV5-8 to TRBJ2-4, with D possibly matching TRBD2 (5 bases). The V and J ends lost 2 bases and 8 bases respectively, with 14 bases between them. The CDR3 loop spans 14 amino acids. Germline values: CDR1 SGHTS, CDR2 YDEGEE. The CDR3 nucleotides read TGTGCCAGCAGCTTAGGAGGTTACGTTGACATTCAGTACTTC. Its protein is CASSLGGYVDIQYF.

This chain connects TRBV7-2 to TRBJ2-7, with TRBD1 identical over 9 bases. The CDR3 covers 14 residues. V lost 5 bases, J lost 5 bases, and 7 bases stayed unmatched. Germline CDR1 SGHTA, CDR2 FQGNSA. The CDR3 reads CASSLGQGIDEQYF. The CDR3, as DNA: TGTGCCAGCAGCCTAGGACAGGGGATCGACGAGCAGTACTTC.